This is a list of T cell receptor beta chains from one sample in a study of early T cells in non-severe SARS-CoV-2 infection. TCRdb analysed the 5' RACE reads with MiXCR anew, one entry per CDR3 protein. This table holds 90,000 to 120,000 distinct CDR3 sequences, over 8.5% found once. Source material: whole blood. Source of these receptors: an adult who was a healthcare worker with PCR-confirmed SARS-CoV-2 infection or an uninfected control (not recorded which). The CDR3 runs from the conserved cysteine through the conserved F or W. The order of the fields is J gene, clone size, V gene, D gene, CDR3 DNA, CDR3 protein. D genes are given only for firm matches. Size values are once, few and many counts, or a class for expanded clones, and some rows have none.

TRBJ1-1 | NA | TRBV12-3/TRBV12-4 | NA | TGTGCCAGCAGCCTTAATTTTGGGGCTTTCTTT | CASSLNFGAFF
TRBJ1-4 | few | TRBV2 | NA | TGTGCCAGCAGTGGTTGGGACCTAGAGATTCGTAGTAATGAAAAACTGTTTTTT | CASSGWDLEIRSNEKLFF
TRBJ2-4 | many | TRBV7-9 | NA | TGTGCCAGCAGCTTAGATGGGCAGAAAAACATTCAGTACTTC | CASSLDGQKNIQYF
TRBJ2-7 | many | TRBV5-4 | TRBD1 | TGTGCCAGCAGCTCCACGACAGGGGGCCGCGGCGAGCAGTACTTC | CASSSTTGGRGEQYF
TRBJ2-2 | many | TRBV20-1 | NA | TGCAGTCCCCGTAGGGCGAACACCGGGGAGCTGTTTTTT | CSPRRANTGELFF
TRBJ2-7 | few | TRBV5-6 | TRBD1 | TGTGCCAGCAGCTTGAGGACAGGGGTTAACGAGCAGTACTTC | CASSLRTGVNEQYF
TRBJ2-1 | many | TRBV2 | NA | TGTGCCAGCAGAGAAGGCGGGATAAAGTACAATGAGCAGTTCTTC | CASREGGIKYNEQFF
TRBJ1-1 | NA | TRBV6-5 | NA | TGTGCCAGCAGTTATTACGTTGGGCTTGAAGCTTTCTTT | CASSYYVGLEAFF
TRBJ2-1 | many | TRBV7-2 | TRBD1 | TGTGCCAGCAGCATGGACAGGGGATTTTACAATGAGCAGTTCTTC | CASSMDRGFYNEQFF
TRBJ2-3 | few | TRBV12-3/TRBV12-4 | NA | TGTGCCAGCAGTTTAGCTGGATACGATACGCAGTATTTT | CASSLAGYDTQYF
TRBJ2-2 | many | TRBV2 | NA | TGTGCCAGCAGTGCCCTGGCGATTGCCGGGGAGCTGTTTTTT | CASSALAIAGELFF
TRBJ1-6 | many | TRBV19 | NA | TGTGCCAGTAGGACGAGCAGCTCCTATAATTCACCCCTCCACTTT | CASRTSSSYNSPLHF
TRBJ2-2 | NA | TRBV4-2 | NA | TGTGCCAGCAGCCAAGACCACGGGTCTCACACCGGGGAGCTGTTTTTT | CASSQDHGSHTGELFF
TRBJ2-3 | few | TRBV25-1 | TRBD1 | TGTGCCAGCAGTGCATCCCCGGGACAGGGCTTCACAGATACGCAGTATTTT | CASSASPGQGFTDTQYF
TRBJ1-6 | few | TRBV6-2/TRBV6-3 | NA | TGTGCCAGCAGTTCCGAATCCGGGAAGATCCACTTT | CASSSESGKIHF